The 22 T cell receptor beta chains below all came from one sample that was sequenced in a study of blood T cell repertoires in COVID-19. Generated by immunoSEQ multiplex PCR, the TCRdb table keeps only in-frame clones and is missing some. The sample carries approximately 85,000 clones, 80% to 90% recorded once. The sequenced material came from peripheral blood. The receptors shown here come from a man aged 50-59 years with active or convalescent COVID-19.

The chain carries TRBV5-1 and TRBJ1-1; D is unclear. From germline, CDR1 is SGHRS and CDR2 YFSETQ. V was shortened by 1 base and J by 3 bases, with 13 bases between the two germline ends. The CDR3 is 15 amino acids. The CDR3 loop reads CASSLLGGLDTEAFF. The DNA for the CDR3 is TGCGCCAGCAGCTTGTTAGGAGGTTTGGACACTGAAGCTTTCTTT.

The chain combines TRBV5-1 with TRBJ2-6; possibly TRBD1 for D (6 bases). Germline V gene sequence: CDR1 SGHRS, CDR2 YFSETQ. The germline V and J ends were trimmed by 7 bases and 0 bases, with 17 bases remaining between them. The CDR3 loop spans 17 amino acids. The CDR3 sequence is CASRSYGGSSGANVLTF. The CDR3 bases are TGCGCCAGCCGTTCGTATGGGGGCAGCTCTGGGGCCAACGTCCTGACTTTC.

The CDR3 region has the DNA TGTGCCAGCAGTGAAGAAGGACAGGGCCAAGAGACCCAGTACTTC. This sequence encodes CASSEEGQGQETQYF. The V and J genes are TRBV2 and TRBJ2-5; 8 bases are a match to TRBD1. Unmatched junction bases numbered 2, after V lost 1 base and J lost 1 base. Germline lookup yields CDR1 SNHLY and CDR2 FYNNEI. The CDR3 length is 15 residues.

The chain links TRBV10-3 to TRBJ1-4; tentatively, D is TRBD1 (5 bases). There are 14 residues in the CDR3. The germline gives CDR1 ENHRY, CDR2 SYGVKD. V was clipped by 6 bases and J by 7 bases, with 15 bases between them. CDR3 bases: TGTGCCATCAGAAACGGTGACAGAGCTGAAAAACTGTTTTTT. It translates to CAIRNGDRAEKLFF.

The chain recombines TRBV6-5 with TRBJ2-3; 7 nucleotides line up with TRBD1. The CDR3 loop spans 15 amino acids. Germline CDR1 and CDR2: MNHEY and SVGAGI. The trim removed 5 bases at V and 2 bases at J, leaving 7 bases unmatched. The DNA for the CDR3 is TGTGCCAGCAGTCGACAGGGTATCGTCACAGATACGCAGTATTTT. Its protein is CASSRQGIVTDTQYF.

The V gene is TRBV28, the J gene TRBJ1-2; 7 bases fit TRBD1. This CDR3 region has 14 residues. In germline, CDR1 is MDHEN, CDR2 SYDVKM. V lost 2 bases, J lost 7 bases, and 7 bases stayed unmatched. The CDR3 DNA reads as TGTGCCAGCAGTTTAAGGGGGACAGTAGGTGGCTACACCTTC. This encodes CASSLRGTVGGYTF.

V is TRBV28 and J is TRBJ2-2; 7 bases match TRBD1. The CDR3 extends over 15 amino acids. In germline, CDR1 is MDHEN, CDR2 SYDVKM. V shed 3 bases and J 3 bases; nucleotides not matched to a gene: 4. The CDR3, as DNA: TGTGCCAGCAGTTTTGTACAGGGGCACACCGGGGAGCTGTTTTTT. Translated, it gives CASSFVQGHTGELFF.

The chain combines TRBV7-2 with TRBJ1-6; D is uncertain. Germline V CDR1 and CDR2: SGHTA, FQGNSA. This CDR3 comprises 13 residues. V lost 2 bases and J lost 8, with 7 bases in between. The CDR3 sequence: CASSLKSDSPLHF. The CDR3 region has the DNA TGTGCCAGCAGCTTAAAGTCGGATTCACCCCTCCACTTT.

About this clone: Other DNA variants within this sample encode the same CDR3. The genes are TRBV18 and TRBJ2-5, with D maybe TRBD2 (5 bases). The CDR3 contains 14 residues. Germline CDR1 KGHSH, CDR2 LQKENI. V lost 2 bases to trimming and J lost 0 bases, with 7 bases between them. CDR3: CASSPTGNQETQYF. CDR3 coding DNA: TGTGCCAGCTCACCAACGGGGAACCAAGAGACCCAGTACTTC.

The V and J genes are TRBV30 and TRBJ2-6, with D possibly TRBD2 on 6 matching bases. The CDR3 consists of 17 residues. V dropped 0 bases and J dropped 0 bases, with 12 bases sitting between them. In germline, CDR1 is GTSNPN, CDR2 SVGIG (reference sequence). The CDR3 is CAWSVPGGGSGANVLTF. The CDR3 nucleotides read TGTGCCTGGAGTGTACCCGGGGGTGGCTCTGGGGCCAACGTCCTGACTTTC.

The gene calls are TRBV9 and TRBJ1-5; tentatively, D is TRBD1 (5 bases). The CDR3 contains 13 residues. Trimming removed 5 bases at V and 6 bases at J, with 12 bases between. Germline-derived CDR1 and CDR2 are SGDLS and YYNGEE. CDR3 nucleotide sequence: TGTGCCAGCAGTCGGGGGGACGGTCAGCCCCAGCATTTT. The encoded protein is CASSRGDGQPQHF.

This chain connects TRBV3-1 (or the pseudogene TRBV3-2) to TRBJ2-3; no firm D call. The CDR3 is 13 amino acids. The germline V gene encodes CDR1 LGHDT and CDR2 YNNKEL (reference sequence). Trimming stripped 1 base from V and 2 bases from J, with 4 bases between. The DNA for the CDR3 is TGTGCCAGCAGCCAAGGGCACACAGATACGCAGTATTTT. Translation gives CASSQGHTDTQYF.

This clone has a single count. The chain joins TRBV6-6 to TRBJ2-3; weak D call: TRBD2 (5 bases). The germline V gene encodes CDR1 MNHNY and CDR2 SVGAGI (reference sequence). This CDR3 spans 14 amino acids. Trimming stripped 4 bases from V and 2 bases from J, with 10 bases between. CDR3 bases: TGTGCCAGCAGTTCCGGAGGCTACACAGATACGCAGTATTTT. Encoded protein: CASSSGGYTDTQYF.

The chain employs TRBV6-1 and TRBJ1-4; no clear D gene. The germline V gene has CDR1 MNHNS and CDR2 SASEGT. The CDR3 loop spans 15 amino acids. The V gene lost 2 bases and the J gene lost 6 bases, with 13 bases spanning the gap. The CDR3 DNA is TGTGCCAGCAGTGAAAGGAGGAATGGGTATGAAAAACTGTTTTTT. Amino acids: CASSERRNGYEKLFF.

The chain recombines TRBV19 with TRBJ1-2; 11 bases match TRBD1. The CDR3 length is 19 residues. CDR1 LNHDA and CDR2 SQIVND come from the germline V gene (reference sequence). Trimming at V came to 4 bases and at J to 3 bases, leaving 16 bases not matched to a gene. CDR3 DNA sequence: TGTGCCAGTAGTACCGTCCATAAGGGACAGGGGGTAATCGACTATGGCTACACCTTC. Translation: CASSTVHKGQGVIDYGYTF.

The rearrangement links TRBV19 to TRBJ2-1; 7 bases map to TRBD2. Losses at the gene ends were 3 bases for V and 2 bases for J; bases not matched to a gene: 19. The CDR3 is made up of 20 amino acids. Germline V gene sequence: CDR1 LNHDA, CDR2 SQIVND (reference sequence). The DNA for the CDR3 is TGTGCCAGTAGTATCAAGTTGGTTATAAGGGCGGGAGTACCCTACAATGAGCAGTTCTTC. Its protein is CASSIKLVIRAGVPYNEQFF.

The genes are TRBV6-5 and TRBJ2-4, with D unclear. The V gene's germline CDR1 is MNHEY and CDR2 SVGAGI. V was clipped by 2 bases and J by 0 bases, with 5 bases between them. The CDR3 is 14 residues long. CDR3 loop: CASSYSRAKNIQYF. The CDR3 bases are TGTGCCAGCAGTTACAGTAGAGCCAAAAACATTCAGTACTTC.

The chain has TRBV21-1 and TRBJ2-6; the D segment call TRBD1 is taken from the table without a DNA check. TRBV21-1 is marked as a pseudogene. The CDR3 consists of 18 residues. The chain's CDR3 is CASSKGAAGNSGANVLTF. The CDR3 DNA sequence: TGTGCCAGCAGCAAAGGGGCTGCAGGGAACTCTGGGGCCAACGTCCTGACTTTC.

This chain links TRBV12-3 or TRBV12-4 with TRBJ2-3, with D uncertain. The V gene lost 1 base and the J gene lost 6 bases, with 8 bases spanning the gap. The CDR3 covers 13 residues. The CDR3 nucleotides read TGTGCCAGCAGTTTAGAGCCTAGGGATACGCAGTATTTT. Protein: CASSLEPRDTQYF.

The CDR3 region is CASSLGLAGVDTQYF. DNA for the CDR3: TGTGCCAGCAGCTTGGGACTAGCGGGGGTGGATACGCAGTATTTT. V is TRBV5-4 and J is TRBJ2-3, with 12 bases aligning to TRBD2. From germline, CDR1 is SGHNT and CDR2 YYREEE (reference sequence). V was clipped by 0 bases and J by 6 bases; unmatched bases: 2. CDR3 size: 15 residues.

The V gene is TRBV7-8, the J gene TRBJ2-7; D ambiguous. Deletions cut 3 bases from V and 5 bases from J, with 11 bases between. Germline-derived CDR1 and CDR2 are SGHVS and FQNEAQ. This CDR3 has 13 residues. The CDR3 protein is CASSFTQNHEQYF. For the CDR3, the DNA is TGTGCCAGCAGCTTCACCCAGAACCACGAGCAGTACTTC. Full variable domain (missing parts from reference TRBV7-8 and TRBJ2-7): GAGVSQSPRYKVAKRGQDVALRCDPISGHVSLFWYQQALGQGPEFLTYFQNEAQLDKSGLPSDRFFAERPEGSVSTLKIQRTQQEDSAVYLCASSFTQNHEQYFGPGTRLTVT.

This chain joins TRBV3-1 (or the pseudogene TRBV3-2) and TRBJ1-5, with TRBD1 identical over 8 bases. The V segment lost 1 base and the J segment 5 bases; nucleotides outside the gene matches: 4. The CDR3 covers 15 residues. Germline CDR1 is LGHDT and CDR2 is YNNKEL (reference sequence). This chain's CDR3 is CASSQGTGFDQPQHF. In DNA, the CDR3 is TGTGCCAGCAGCCAAGGGACAGGGTTCGATCAGCCCCAGCATTTT.